The rows below give T cell receptor beta chains drawn from one sample of a study of T-cell reconstitution after alpha-beta-depleted transplantation in children. A single record per CDR3 protein comes from TCRdb applying MiXCR to the PCR reads. The sample holds around 960,000 distinct CDR3 sequences; around 30% are singletons and the top ten take about 28%. The sequences come from PBMCs, mostly from graft donor cells, collected 360 days after TCRalphabeta/CD19-depleted stem cell transplant. The receptors originated from a boy younger than two who had a stem cell transplant for SCID, so the T cells may come from the graft donor. Each CDR3 is given with its conserved first and last residue. Each record gives: V gene, clone size, D gene, J gene, CDR3 DNA, CDR3 protein. The D gene is left open where the match is weak. Size tells how often a clone was seen (once, few, many) or the class of an expanded clone, and some rows leave it out.

>TRBV5-1|-|-|TRBJ2-2
TGCGCCAGCATTCTGGAGTTTGCCGGGGAGCTGTTTTTT
CASILEFAGELFF
>TRBV5-1|few|TRBD2|TRBJ2-5
TGCGCCAGCCGTCCGCTAGCGGGGGTTGAGGAGACCCAGTACTTC
CASRPLAGVEETQYF
>TRBV15|-|-|TRBJ2-3
TGTGCCACCAGCAGGCGCAGGGTCACAGATACGCAGTATTTT
CATSRRRVTDTQYF
>TRBV12-3/TRBV12-4|few|-|TRBJ1-1
TGTGCCAGCAGTCCCATGGGGGCGAACCGAGCTGAAGCTTTCTTT
CASSPMGANRAEAFF
>TRBV29-1|-|-|TRBJ2-3
TGCAGCGTTGAAGGGGGGAGCACAGATACGCAGTATTTT
CSVEGGSTDTQYF
>TRBV9|many|TRBD2|TRBJ2-7
TGTGCCAGCAGCCCCTGGGAGGGGAGGGGCGGCACCTACGAGCAGTACTTC
CASSPWEGRGGTYEQYF
>TRBV20-1|many|-|TRBJ1-4
TGCAGTGCTAGACAGGGGATTGAAAAACTGTTTTTT
CSARQGIEKLFF
>TRBV20-1|-|TRBD2|TRBJ2-3
TGCAGTGCTAGGGGGGGGGGACTAGCGCTCCCCCAGTATTTT
CSARGGGLALPQYF
>TRBV4-3|few|-|TRBJ2-1
TGCGCCAGCAGCCAAGATCTGGGTTGGACGAACAATGAGCAGTTCTTC
CASSQDLGWTNNEQFF
>TRBV12-3/TRBV12-4|-|-|TRBJ1-5
TGTGCCAGCAGTTTTCGAGGGACCAATCAGCCCCAGCATTTT
CASSFRGTNQPQHF
>TRBV20-1|few|TRBD1|TRBJ2-4
TGCAGTGCTAACAAACCAGGGGGCCTAGCCAAAAACATTCAGTACTTC
CSANKPGGLAKNIQYF
>TRBV6-6|few|-|TRBJ1-1
TGTGCCAGCAGTTACGGTCAAGGGGCTGAAGCTTTCTTT
CASSYGQGAEAFF
>TRBV5-4|many|TRBD1|TRBJ2-7
TGTGCCAGCAGCAACCCACAGGGGGCAACGGACGAGCAGTACTTC
CASSNPQGATDEQYF
>TRBV12-3/TRBV12-4|few|-|TRBJ1-5
TGTGCCAGCAGTTTTGAGCCCCAGGCGATGAATCAGCCCCAGCATTTT
CASSFEPQAMNQPQHF
>TRBV12-3/TRBV12-4|many|TRBD1|TRBJ2-6
TGTGCCAGCAGTTTGTCCAGGGGGCTGGCCAACGTCCTGACTTTC
CASSLSRGLANVLTF
>TRBV4-3|few|-|TRBJ2-3
TGCGCCAGCAGCCAAGAATCGAGGAGCACAGATACGCAGTATTTT
CASSQESRSTDTQYF
>TRBV4-2|-|-|TRBJ2-7
TGTGCCAGCAGCCATTCCGGGTGGGGTTACGAGCAGTACTTC
CASSHSGWGYEQYF
>TRBV10-2|-|TRBD1|TRBJ2-7
TGCGCCAGCAGCCCACCCGGGACAGGGGGATCGGAGCATTACGAGCAGTACTTC
CASSPPGTGGSEHYEQYF
>TRBV5-1|few|-|TRBJ2-5
TGCGCCAGCAGCTTGAAAACTAGCATGGAGACCCAGTACTTC
CASSLKTSMETQYF
>TRBV11-1|few|-|TRBJ1-2
TGTGCCAGCAGCCGCGGGGGGAGGGATGGCTACACCTTC
CASSRGGRDGYTF
>TRBV5-4|few|TRBD1|TRBJ2-5
TGTGCCAGCAGCCTACGACAGGGGTTTTGGGAGACCCAGTACTTC
CASSLRQGFWETQYF
>TRBV29-1|few|TRBD1|TRBJ1-1
TGCAGCGCCCAGGGGGACAGCCGACTGAACACTGAAGCTTTCTTT
CSAQGDSRLNTEAFF
>TRBV6-5|-|TRBD1|TRBJ2-7
TGTGCCAGCAGTTACGGCGTTACAGGGGCGCGGCAAGACGAGCAGTACTTC
CASSYGVTGARQDEQYF
>TRBV7-2|-|-|TRBJ2-7
TGTGCCAGCAGCTTAGAGGCAGAAATCTCCTACGAGCAGTACTTC
CASSLEAEISYEQYF
>TRBV5-1|few|-|TRBJ2-2
TGCGCCAGCAAAGCTGCACGAAACACCGGGGAGCTGTTTTTT
CASKAARNTGELFF
>TRBV20-1|-|-|TRBJ2-2
TGCAGTGCTAGAGATTTTAGGGCAGGTGGAGTGGCCACCGGGGAGCTGTTTTTT
CSARDFRAGGVATGELFF
>TRBV4-1|once|-|TRBJ2-7
TGCGCCAGCAGCCAACCGGTGCCCTACGAGCAGTACTTC
CASSQPVPYEQYF
>TRBV20-1|many|-|TRBJ2-1
TGCAGTGCGCCGAGGCACGGGGAGTTCTTC
CSAPRHGEFF
>TRBV15|few|-|TRBJ2-6
TGTGCCACCAGCAGAGAGAGCTCTGGGGCCAACGTCCTGACTTTC
CATSRESSGANVLTF
>TRBV20-1|-|-|TRBJ2-1
TGCAGTGCCAACGGGACTCCGCGTAATGAGCAGTTCTTC
CSANGTPRNEQFF
>TRBV7-9|-|-|TRBJ2-3
TGTGCCAGCACGAGAGCGGCGATGCACACAGATACGCAGTATTTT
CASTRAAMHTDTQYF
>TRBV27|few|TRBD2|TRBJ2-3
TGTGCCACGGGGACTAGCGGGGGACTCACAGATACGCAGTATTTT
CATGTSGGLTDTQYF
>TRBV28|-|TRBD1|TRBJ2-2
TGTGCCAGCAACTATGGGGACAGCTGGGGGACCGGGGAGCTGTTTTTT
CASNYGDSWGTGELFF
>TRBV24-1|many|-|TRBJ2-3
TGTGCCACCAGTGACTCCACCCCGGGGGCAGATACGCAGTATTTT
CATSDSTPGADTQYF
>TRBV4-3|many|-|TRBJ2-2
TGCGCCAGCAGCCCTGAGGGAGGCACCGGGGAGCTGTTTTTT
CASSPEGGTGELFF
>TRBV27|few|-|TRBJ2-1
TGTGCCAGCAGTACCCGGGGGGCGGCCAATGAGCAGTTCTTC
CASSTRGAANEQFF
>TRBV18|-|-|TRBJ2-5
TGTGCCAGCTCACCGGGGATGGAGACCCAGTACTTC
CASSPGMETQYF
>TRBV5-1|few|TRBD2|TRBJ2-3
TGCGCCAGCAGCTTGTTAGGAACTAGCGGGCGCACAGATACGCAGTATTTT
CASSLLGTSGRTDTQYF
>TRBV3-1|-|-|TRBJ2-3
TGTGCCAGCAGCCAAGGGGGCCCGGGCGCGGCAGATACGCAGTATTTT
CASSQGGPGAADTQYF
>TRBV5-4|few|-|TRBJ2-3
TGTGCCAGCAGCTTGCCTAGCGTGAATACGCAGTATTTT
CASSLPSVNTQYF
>TRBV3-1|-|-|TRBJ1-1
TGTGCCAGCAGCCAGGACCCACAGGGGAACACTGAAGCTTTCTTT
CASSQDPQGNTEAFF
>TRBV6-5|-|-|TRBJ1-1
TGTGCCAGCAGTCGTGGGAAGACTGAAGCTTTCTTT
CASSRGKTEAFF
>TRBV28|-|-|TRBJ2-2
TGTGCCAGCATTGACTACTTAAGAGGCACCGGGGAGCTGTTTTTT
CASIDYLRGTGELFF
>TRBV19|many|-|TRBJ2-1
TGTGCCACGGTAGACCCCCCCAATGAGCAGTTCTTC
CATVDPPNEQFF
>TRBV5-1|few|-|TRBJ2-3
TGCGCCAGCAGCTCCGTCGGACCGGTATCTAAGGGTACGCAGTATTTT
CASSSVGPVSKGTQYF
>TRBV20-1|few|-|TRBJ1-1
TGCAGTGCTAGAGGTGTGGTTAGGTTGAACACTGAAGCTTTCTTT
CSARGVVRLNTEAFF
>TRBV20-1|once|TRBD2|TRBJ2-7
TGCAGTGCACCGTCTAGCGGGGGGGCATACGAGCAGTACTTC
CSAPSSGGAYEQYF
>TRBV6-5|few|TRBD2|TRBJ2-3
TGTGCCAGCAGTTACTCCGGACTAGCCGCAGATACGCAGTATTTT
CASSYSGLAADTQYF
>TRBV5-1|-|-|TRBJ2-5
TGCGCCAGCTCACGCGGGACAGCTCAACAAGAGACCCAGTACTTC
CASSRGTAQQETQYF
>TRBV5-1|-|-|TRBJ1-1
TGCGCCAGCAGCTTTACCTCCGGGGGGGTGAACACTGAAGCTTTCTTT
CASSFTSGGVNTEAFF
>TRBV12-3/TRBV12-4|few|-|TRBJ2-6
TGTGCCAGTCCTAGGGATACTGGGGCCAACGTCCTGACTTTC
CASPRDTGANVLTF
>TRBV4-3|-|-|TRBJ1-2
TGCGCCAGCAGCCAAGACGCAGGGGTCGGCTACACCTTC
CASSQDAGVGYTF
>TRBV15|few|-|TRBJ2-3
TGTGCCACCAGCGTCTCTCTTGGGCCAGGGACAGATACGCAGTATTTT
CATSVSLGPGTDTQYF
>TRBV12-3/TRBV12-4|-|-|TRBJ2-3
TGTGCCAGCAGCCCGACCCCGGGAGATACGCAGTATTTT
CASSPTPGDTQYF
>TRBV12-3/TRBV12-4|-|TRBD1|TRBJ2-7
TGTGCCAGCAGTTTAGATCCCGGGACAGCCTACGAGCAGTACTTC
CASSLDPGTAYEQYF
>TRBV4-1|few|-|TRBJ2-1
TGCGCCAGCAGCCTGGAAAAGGGAGTAAATGAGCAGTTCTTC
CASSLEKGVNEQFF